Listed here are 3 T cell receptor beta chains from one sample, sequenced in a study of blood T cell repertoires in COVID-19. Here immunoSEQ multiplex PCR was the method, and the copy in TCRdb shows in-frame clones only, minus some. The sample consists of 70,000 to 85,000 clones, less than 95% of them appearing once. Specimen: peripheral blood. The origin of the receptors is a woman aged 55-75 years with active COVID-19.

The chain combines TRBV7-2 with TRBJ2-1; TRBD2 matches 7 bases. With 5 bases clipped from V and 9 bases from J, the junction kept 10 bases outside the gene matches. The CDR3 has 14 amino acids. The germline V gene encodes CDR1 SGHTA and CDR2 FQGNSA. DNA of the CDR3: TGTGCCAGCAGCGATGGGGACTACGGCGGTGAGCAGTTCTTC. The encoded protein is CASSDGDYGGEQFF.

This clone occurred once. The V and J genes are TRBV7-2 and TRBJ2-3; 14 nucleotides match TRBD2. CDR1 is SGHTA and CDR2 is FQGNSA in the germline V gene. The CDR3 has 19 residues. V lost 1 base, J lost 0 bases, and 6 bases stayed unmatched. The CDR3 nucleotides are TGTGCCAGCAGCTTAGAGAGACTAGCGGGGGGGGCTAGCACAGATACGCAGTATTTT. It yields the protein CASSLERLAGGASTDTQYF. Combining the CDR3 with reference TRBV7-2 and TRBJ2-3 gives the whole variable domain GAGVSQSPSNKVTEKGKDVELRCDPISGHTALYWYRQSLGQGLEFLIYFQGNSAPDKSGLPSDRFSAERTGGSVSTLTIQRTQQEDSAVYLCASSLERLAGGASTDTQYFGPGTRLTVL.

This sequence joins TRBV7-8 and TRBJ2-1; TRBD2 might be the D (5 bases). The CDR3 has 16 residues. V was cut by 5 bases and J by 8 bases, with 22 bases left in between. Per germline, CDR1 SGHVS and CDR2 FQNEAQ. The chain's CDR3 is CASSLMERRGFHEQFF. The CDR3 DNA reads as TGTGCCAGCAGCCTTATGGAGAGGAGAGGGTTCCATGAGCAGTTCTTC.